These 24 T cell receptor beta chains originate from one sample sequenced in a study of blood T cells in healthy people across ages. Using a J-beta primer mix together with a sample-barcoded 5' primer, a second PCR was run for about 6 to 11 cycles. From the 5' RACE reads, TCRdb called clonotypes with MiXCR, one entry per CDR3 protein. Found here are roughly 1 million distinct CDR3 sequences, under 30% of them singletons; the top ten hold approximately 0.71%. A further study also used this sample, focusing on T cells of mothers and their children.

Material for sequencing was blood. These receptors were obtained from a girl aged 2 to 10 in good health.

The V gene is TRBV4-1, the J gene TRBJ1-6, with a tentative D call TRBD1 (5 bases). V lost 3 bases and J lost 8, with 11 bases in between. From germline, CDR1 is MGHRA and CDR2 YSYEKL. The CDR3 is 14 amino acids. The CDR3 loop is CASSHPQGDSPLHF. As DNA, the CDR3 is TGCGCCAGCAGCCACCCCCAGGGAGATTCACCCCTCCACTTT.

V and J are TRBV20-1 and TRBJ1-1; D not certain. Trimming took 5 bases from V and 5 from J, leaving 9 bases between them. The CDR3 length is 11 residues. CDR1 and CDR2 from the germline V gene are DFQATT and SNEGSKA (reference sequence). CDR3 loop: CSALMGTEAFF. CDR3 nucleotide sequence: TGCAGTGCTCTTATGGGGACTGAAGCTTTCTTT.

The rearrangement links TRBV6-5 to TRBJ1-2; 9 positions match TRBD1. Germline-derived CDR1 and CDR2 are MNHEY and SVGAGI. The CDR3 consists of 15 residues. After removal of 0 bases from V and 5 bases from J, the junction contained 4 bases not matched to a gene. The CDR3 sequence is CASSYSGQGRYGYTF. As DNA, the CDR3 is TGTGCCAGCAGTTACTCAGGACAGGGGAGATATGGCTACACCTTC.

The chain uses TRBV12-3 or TRBV12-4 and TRBJ2-3; tentative D call: TRBD2 (7 bases). The CDR3 covers 16 residues. V was shortened by 2 bases and J by 2 bases, with 14 bases between the two germline ends. CDR3 in amino acids: CASSLLLGGATDTQYF. CDR3 nucleotides: TGTGCCAGCAGTTTATTACTGGGGGGGGCCACAGATACGCAGTATTTT.

This clonotype was picked up a small number of times. The CDR3 DNA reads TGTGCCACCCCACGCGAGCTTAACACCGGGGAGCTGTTTTTT. Encoded protein: CATPRELNTGELFF. This chain connects TRBV7-9 to TRBJ2-2; D remains ambiguous. The CDR3 extends over 14 amino acids. Trimming removed 10 bases at V and 2 bases at J, with 14 bases between. Germline V gene lookup returns CDR1 SEHNR and CDR2 FQNEAQ (reference sequence).

This clonotype appeared a few times. This chain uses TRBV10-3 with TRBJ2-7; the D gene is possibly TRBD1 (6 bases). Germline CDR1 and CDR2: ENHRY and SYGVKD. The CDR3 length is 17 residues. Trimming removed 5 bases from V and 2 bases from J, with 22 bases in between. CDR3 nucleotides: TGTGCCATCAGTTCCGTTATTCCAGCGGACAGTCCCTACGAGCAGTACTTC. This translates into CAISSVIPADSPYEQYF.

The rearrangement joins TRBV27 to TRBJ2-5; D is perhaps TRBD1 or TRBD2 (7 bases each). This CDR3 has 11 amino acids. Looked up from germline, CDR1 is MNHEY and CDR2 is SMNVEV (reference sequence). With 10 bases removed from V and 4 bases from J, the gap between germline ends came to 10 bases. The CDR3 DNA reads as TGTGCCACCAGGGGGGGAGAGACCCAGTACTTC. Protein product: CATRGGETQYF.

This clonotype was seen repeatedly, ten times or more. The chain carries TRBV28 and TRBJ2-7; a weak D match, TRBD2 (5 bases). Germline loops: CDR1 MDHEN, CDR2 SYDVKM. Trimming took off 7 bases at V and 2 bases at J, with 15 bases between the two ends. The CDR3 extends over 14 amino acids. CDR3 protein: CASTEVKGPYEQYF. The CDR3 bases are TGTGCCAGCACGGAGGTCAAAGGGCCCTACGAGCAGTACTTC.

The gene calls are TRBV7-9 and TRBJ1-1, with 10 bases fitting TRBD1. The germline gives CDR1 SEHNR, CDR2 FQNEAQ (reference sequence). This CDR3 spans 16 amino acids. V shed 5 bases, J shed 1 base, and the junction held 7 bases outside the gene matches. CDR3 in amino acids: CASSPGTGAPNTEAFF. The DNA for the CDR3 is TGTGCCAGCAGCCCAGGGACAGGGGCCCCGAACACTGAAGCTTTCTTT.

The V call is TRBV24-1, the J call TRBJ2-5; 7 bases align to TRBD1. V lost 4 bases to trimming and J lost 0 bases; unmatched junction nucleotides: 4. Germline values: CDR1 KGHDR, CDR2 SFDVKD. The CDR3 spans 15 residues. CDR3 loop: CATSDPTGDQETQYF. CDR3 bases: TGTGCCACCAGTGACCCCACAGGGGACCAAGAGACCCAGTACTTC.

V gene TRBV27 combines with J gene TRBJ2-4; D gene unclear. The CDR3 loop spans 12 amino acids. The V end lost 5 bases, the J end lost 10 bases, and 12 bases lay between the germline ends. Germline lookup yields CDR1 MNHEY and CDR2 SMNVEV (reference sequence). The CDR3 nucleotides are TGTGCCAGCAGTCTCCCGGACGATATTCAGTACTTC. Translating it yields CASSLPDDIQYF.

As DNA, the CDR3 is TGTGCCAGCAGTGAGTCCAACTACGAGCAGTACTTC. Translation gives CASSESNYEQYF. The chain links TRBV6-6 to TRBJ2-7; D uncertain. The germline gives CDR1 MNHNY, CDR2 SVGAGI (reference sequence). V was trimmed by 5 bases and J by 3 bases, leaving 8 bases between them. The CDR3 has 12 residues.

V and J are TRBV29-1 and TRBJ2-6, with a weak D call TRBD2 (7 bases). The germline gives CDR1 SQVTM, CDR2 ANQGSEA. V was pared by 4 bases and J by 4 bases, with 17 bases between. The CDR3 runs 16 residues. The CDR3 DNA sequence: TGCAGCGTTGGAGAGGAGGGGGGGCTCGGGGCCAACGTCCTGACTTTC. It codes for CSVGEEGGLGANVLTF. Looking up the rest from reference TRBV29-1 and TRBJ2-6 gives the full variable domain: SAVISQKPSRDICQRGTSLTIQCQVDSQVTMMFWYRQQPGQSLTLIATANQGSEATYESGFVIDKFPISRPNLTFSTLTVSNMSPEDSSIYLCSVGEEGGLGANVLTFGAGSRLTVL.

This clonotype was seen repeatedly, ten times or more. The chain links TRBV3-1 to TRBJ2-5; D gene uncertain. V lost 0 bases and J lost 2, with 13 bases in between. The CDR3 sequence is 16 residues long. The germline gives CDR1 LGHDT, CDR2 YNNKEL (reference sequence). CDR3 nucleotides: TGTGCCAGCAGCCAAGATGGGTCGCGCCCACAAGAGACCCAGTACTTC. This gives the protein CASSQDGSRPQETQYF.

The CDR3 DNA reads TGCAGTGCTAGAGATCTAGTTGCTAGCGGGAGGGCATCAGATACGCAGTATTTT. As protein: CSARDLVASGRASDTQYF. This sequence joins TRBV20-1 and TRBJ2-3; 12 bases fit TRBD2. In germline, CDR1 is DFQATT, CDR2 SNEGSKA (reference sequence). The CDR3 loop spans 18 amino acids. Trimming cost V 0 bases and J 4 bases; bases outside gene matches: 11.

The chain links TRBV29-1 to TRBJ2-2; no firm D call. The V and J ends lost 4 bases and 0 bases respectively, with 9 bases between them. Germline values: CDR1 SQVTM, CDR2 ANQGSEA. The CDR3 extends over 14 amino acids. This chain's CDR3 is CSVGGEPNTGELFF. CDR3 DNA sequence: TGCAGCGTTGGAGGCGAACCGAACACCGGGGAGCTGTTTTTT.

The chain recombines TRBV12-3 or TRBV12-4 with TRBJ2-5; maybe TRBD2 (5 bases). TRBJ2-7 matches the DNA end more closely, so the J call is doubtful. This CDR3 is built from 13 residues. CDR3 protein: CASSSTSSSEQYF. The CDR3, as DNA: TGTGCCAGCAGTTCGACCTCTAGCTCCGAGCAGTACTTC.

This clonotype was recorded a few times. The rearrangement joins TRBV12-3 or TRBV12-4 to TRBJ2-7, with 7 bases identical to TRBD1. The CDR3 has 15 amino acids. The trim removed 6 bases at V and 5 bases at J, leaving 13 bases unmatched. CDR3 DNA sequence: TGTGCCAGCAGCCCCTCCGGGACAGCGGCCCACGAGCAGTACTTC. Translated: CASSPSGTAAHEQYF.

In this sample, this clonotype turned up a few times. V usage is TRBV5-6 and J usage is TRBJ2-3; TRBD2 is a possible D gene (6 bases). The CDR3 spans 16 residues. Trimming cost V 2 bases and J 2 bases, with 15 bases left between them. The germline gives CDR1 SGHDT, CDR2 YYEEEE. The CDR3 bases are TGTGCCAGCAGCTTTACCAAGACTAGGAACACAGATACGCAGTATTTT. Translating it yields CASSFTKTRNTDTQYF.

Details on this clonotype: One junction end disagrees with the germline gene, perhaps due to a read error. This chain uses TRBV12-3 or TRBV12-4 with TRBJ2-5, with 8 bases fitting TRBD2. The CDR3 consists of 21 residues. The CDR3 is CAGSSPPSPAKRELGQETQYF. The CDR3 DNA follows: TGTGCCGGCAGTTCCCCCCCGAGTCCAGCGAAGCGGGAGCTCGGTCAAGAGACCCAGTACTTC.

The chain recombines TRBV4-1 with TRBJ1-3; 8 nucleotides line up with TRBD1. The germline CDR1 and CDR2 sequences are MGHRA and YSYEKL. V gave up 4 bases and J gave up 6 bases; unmatched junction bases: 8. This CDR3 is built from 15 residues. The CDR3: CASSPRTGQENTIYF. The CDR3 DNA reads as TGCGCCAGCAGCCCTAGGACAGGGCAGGAAAACACCATATATTTT.

As DNA, the CDR3 is TGCAGTGCTAGGACTAGCGGTAACAATGAGCAGTTCTTC. Translated: CSARTSGNNEQFF. The rearrangement joins TRBV20-1 to TRBJ2-1; TRBD2 aligns across 9 bases. V lost 3 bases to trimming and J lost 5 bases; unmatched junction nucleotides: 2. This CDR3 spans 13 amino acids. Looked up from germline, CDR1 is DFQATT and CDR2 is SNEGSKA (reference sequence).

The gene calls are TRBV12-3 or TRBV12-4 and TRBJ1-3, with TRBD1 matching over 9 bases. The CDR3 has 16 amino acids. Unmatched junction bases numbered 9, after V lost 6 bases and J lost 3 bases. CDR3 amino acids: CASRQTGTGYGNTIYF. The CDR3 region has the DNA TGTGCCAGCAGACAAACCGGGACAGGGTATGGAAACACCATATATTTT.

The J gene is TRBJ2-5, the V gene TRBV12-3 or TRBV12-4; possible D gene TRBD2, 5 bases. Trimming pared 6 bases from V and 5 bases from J, leaving 13 bases between. The length of the CDR3 is 13 residues. The CDR3 DNA reads TGTGCCAGCAGCATAACTAGAGGGGAGACCCAGTACTTC. Its translation: CASSITRGETQYF.